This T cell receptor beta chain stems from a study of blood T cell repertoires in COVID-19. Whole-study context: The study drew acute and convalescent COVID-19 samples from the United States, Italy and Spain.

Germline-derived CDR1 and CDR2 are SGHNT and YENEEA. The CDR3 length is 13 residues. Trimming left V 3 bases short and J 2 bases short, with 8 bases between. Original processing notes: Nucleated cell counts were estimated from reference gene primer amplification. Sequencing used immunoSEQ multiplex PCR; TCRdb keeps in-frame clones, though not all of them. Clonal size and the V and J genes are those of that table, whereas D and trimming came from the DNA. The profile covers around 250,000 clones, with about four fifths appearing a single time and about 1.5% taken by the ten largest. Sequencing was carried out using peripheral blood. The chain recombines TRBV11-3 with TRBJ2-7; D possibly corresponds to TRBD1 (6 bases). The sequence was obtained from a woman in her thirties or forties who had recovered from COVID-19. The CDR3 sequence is CASSLDRTYEQYF. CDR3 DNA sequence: TGTGCCAGCAGCTTGGACAGAACCTACGAGCAGTACTTC.